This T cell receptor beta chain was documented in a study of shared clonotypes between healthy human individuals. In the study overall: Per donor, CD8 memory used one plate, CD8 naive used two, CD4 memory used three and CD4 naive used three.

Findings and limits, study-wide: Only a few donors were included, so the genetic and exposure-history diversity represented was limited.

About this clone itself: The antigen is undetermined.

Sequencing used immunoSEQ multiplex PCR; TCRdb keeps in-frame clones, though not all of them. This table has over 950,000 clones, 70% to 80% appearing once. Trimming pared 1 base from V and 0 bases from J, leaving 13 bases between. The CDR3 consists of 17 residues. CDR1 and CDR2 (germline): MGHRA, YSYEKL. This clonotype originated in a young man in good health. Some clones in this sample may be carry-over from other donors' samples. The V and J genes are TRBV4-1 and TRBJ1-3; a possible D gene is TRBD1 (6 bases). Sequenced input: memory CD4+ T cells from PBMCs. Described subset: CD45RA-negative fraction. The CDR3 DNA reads TGCGCCAGCAGCCAAGTTGATTTCAGGGGCTCTGGAAACACCATATATTTT. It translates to CASSQVDFRGSGNTIYF.